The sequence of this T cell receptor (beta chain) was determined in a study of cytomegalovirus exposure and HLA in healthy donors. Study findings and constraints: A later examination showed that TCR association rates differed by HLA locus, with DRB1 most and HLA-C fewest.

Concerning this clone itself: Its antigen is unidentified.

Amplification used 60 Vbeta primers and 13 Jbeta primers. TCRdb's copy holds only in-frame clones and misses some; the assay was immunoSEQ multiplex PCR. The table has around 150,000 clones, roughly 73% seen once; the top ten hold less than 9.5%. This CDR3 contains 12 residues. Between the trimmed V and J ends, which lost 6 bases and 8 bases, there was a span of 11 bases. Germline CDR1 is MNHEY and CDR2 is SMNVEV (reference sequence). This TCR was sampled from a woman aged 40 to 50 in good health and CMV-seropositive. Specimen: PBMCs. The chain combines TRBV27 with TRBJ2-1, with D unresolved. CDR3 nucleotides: TGTGCCAGCAGCTCTAATCCCGATGAGCAGTTCTTC. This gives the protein CASSSNPDEQFF.